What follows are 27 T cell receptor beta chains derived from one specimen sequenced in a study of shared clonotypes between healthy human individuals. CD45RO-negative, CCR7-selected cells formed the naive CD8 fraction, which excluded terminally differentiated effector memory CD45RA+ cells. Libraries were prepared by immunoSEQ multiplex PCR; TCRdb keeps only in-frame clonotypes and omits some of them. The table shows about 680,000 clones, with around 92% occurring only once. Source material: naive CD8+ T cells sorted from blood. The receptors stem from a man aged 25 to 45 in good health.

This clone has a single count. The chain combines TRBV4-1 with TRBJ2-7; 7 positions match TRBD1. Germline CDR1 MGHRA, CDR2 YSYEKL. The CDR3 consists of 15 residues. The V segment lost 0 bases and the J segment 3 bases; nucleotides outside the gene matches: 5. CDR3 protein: CASSQDRTGLYEQYF. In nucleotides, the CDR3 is TGCGCCAGCAGCCAAGATAGGACAGGACTCTACGAGCAGTACTTC.

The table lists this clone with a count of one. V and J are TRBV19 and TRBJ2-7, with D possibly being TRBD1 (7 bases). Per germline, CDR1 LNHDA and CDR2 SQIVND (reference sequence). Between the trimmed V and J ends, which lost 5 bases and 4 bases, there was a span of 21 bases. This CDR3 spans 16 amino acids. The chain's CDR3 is CASSPYWGDRGYEQYF. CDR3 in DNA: TGTGCCAGTAGTCCCTATTGGGGGGACAGAGGTTACGAGCAGTACTTC.

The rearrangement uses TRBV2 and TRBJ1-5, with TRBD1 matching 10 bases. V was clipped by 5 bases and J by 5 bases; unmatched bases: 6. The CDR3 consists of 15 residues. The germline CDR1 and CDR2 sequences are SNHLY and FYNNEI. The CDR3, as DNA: TGTGCCAGCAGTATAATGGACAGGGGGGATCAGCCCCAGCATTTT. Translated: CASSIMDRGDQPQHF.

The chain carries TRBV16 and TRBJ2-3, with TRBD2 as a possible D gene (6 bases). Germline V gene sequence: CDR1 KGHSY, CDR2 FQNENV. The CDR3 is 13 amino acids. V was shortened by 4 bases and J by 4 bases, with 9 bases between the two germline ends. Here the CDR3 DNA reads TGTGCCAGCAGCCGTTGGGGGGCAGATACGCAGTATTTT. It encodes CASSRWGADTQYF.

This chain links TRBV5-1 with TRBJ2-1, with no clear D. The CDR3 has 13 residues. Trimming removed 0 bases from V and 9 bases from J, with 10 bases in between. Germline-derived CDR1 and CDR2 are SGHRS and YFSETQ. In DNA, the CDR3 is TGCGCCAGCAGCTTGGGACTGGGCGGTGAGCAGTTCTTC. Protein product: CASSLGLGGEQFF.

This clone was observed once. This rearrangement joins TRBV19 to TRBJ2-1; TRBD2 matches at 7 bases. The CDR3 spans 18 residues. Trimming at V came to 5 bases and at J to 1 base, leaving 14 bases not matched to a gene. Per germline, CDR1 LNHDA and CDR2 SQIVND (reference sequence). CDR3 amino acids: CASSVLAVATGSYNEQFF. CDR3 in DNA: TGTGCCAGTAGTGTCCTAGCGGTAGCCACCGGGTCCTACAATGAGCAGTTCTTC. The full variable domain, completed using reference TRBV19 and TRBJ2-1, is DGGITQSPKYLFRKEGQNVTLSCEQNLNHDAMYWYRQDPGQGLRLIYYSQIVNDFQKGDIAEGYSVSREKKESFPLTVTSAQKNPTAFYLCASSVLAVATGSYNEQFFGPGTRLTVL.

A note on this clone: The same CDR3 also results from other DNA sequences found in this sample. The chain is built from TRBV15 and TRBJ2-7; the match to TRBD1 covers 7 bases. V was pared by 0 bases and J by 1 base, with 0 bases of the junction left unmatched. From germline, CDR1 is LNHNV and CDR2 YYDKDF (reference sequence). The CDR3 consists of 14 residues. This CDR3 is CATSREGQSYEQYF. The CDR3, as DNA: TGTGCCACCAGCAGAGAGGGACAGTCCTACGAGCAGTACTTC.

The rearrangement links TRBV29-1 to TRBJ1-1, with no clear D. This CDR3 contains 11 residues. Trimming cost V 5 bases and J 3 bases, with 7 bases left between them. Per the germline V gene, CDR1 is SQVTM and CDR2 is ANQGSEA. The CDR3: CSVLSDTEAFF. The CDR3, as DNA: TGCAGCGTTCTTTCGGACACTGAAGCTTTCTTT. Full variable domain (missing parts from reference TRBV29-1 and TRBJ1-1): SAVISQKPSRDICQRGTSLTIQCQVDSQVTMMFWYRQQPGQSLTLIATANQGSEATYESGFVIDKFPISRPNLTFSTLTVSNMSPEDSSIYLCSVLSDTEAFFGQGTRLTVV.

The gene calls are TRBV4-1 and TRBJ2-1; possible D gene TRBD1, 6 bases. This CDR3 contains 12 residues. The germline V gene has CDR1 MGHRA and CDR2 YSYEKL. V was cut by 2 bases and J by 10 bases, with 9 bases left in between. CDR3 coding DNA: TGCGCCAGCAGCCAACCCGGGACAGAGCAGTTCTTC. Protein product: CASSQPGTEQFF.

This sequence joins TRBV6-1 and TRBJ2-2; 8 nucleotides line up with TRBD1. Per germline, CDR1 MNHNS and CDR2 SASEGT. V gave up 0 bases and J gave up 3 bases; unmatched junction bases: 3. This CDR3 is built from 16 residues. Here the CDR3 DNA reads TGTGCCAGCAGTGAAGCGACAGGGGACGACACCGGGGAGCTGTTTTTT. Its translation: CASSEATGDDTGELFF.

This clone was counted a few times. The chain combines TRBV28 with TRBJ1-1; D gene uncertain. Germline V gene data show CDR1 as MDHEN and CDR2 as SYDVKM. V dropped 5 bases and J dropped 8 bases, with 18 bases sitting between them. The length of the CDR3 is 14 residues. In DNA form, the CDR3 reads TGTGCCAGCAGTCCTCTTGACGGACGGCGCGAAGCTTTCTTT. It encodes CASSPLDGRREAFF.

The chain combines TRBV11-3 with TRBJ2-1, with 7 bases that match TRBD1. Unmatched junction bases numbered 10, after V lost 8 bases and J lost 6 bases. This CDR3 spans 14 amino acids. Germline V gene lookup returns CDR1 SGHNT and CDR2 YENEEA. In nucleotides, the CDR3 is TGTGCCAGCTCCCTTGGGGACAGCCGCAATGAGCAGTTCTTC. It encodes CASSLGDSRNEQFF.

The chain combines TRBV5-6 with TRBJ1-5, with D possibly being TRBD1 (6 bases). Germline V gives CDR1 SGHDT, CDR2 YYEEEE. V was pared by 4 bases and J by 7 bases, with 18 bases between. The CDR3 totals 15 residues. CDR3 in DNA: TGTGCCAGCAGCACCGGAGGGGGATGGGAACAGCCCCAGCATTTT. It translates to CASSTGGGWEQPQHF.

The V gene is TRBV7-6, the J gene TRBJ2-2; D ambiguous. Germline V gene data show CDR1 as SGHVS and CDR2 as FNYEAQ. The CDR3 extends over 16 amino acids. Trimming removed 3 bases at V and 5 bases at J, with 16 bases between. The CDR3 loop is CASSFARRQETGELFF. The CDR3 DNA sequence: TGTGCCAGCAGCTTTGCCCGCCGGCAGGAGACCGGGGAGCTGTTTTTT.

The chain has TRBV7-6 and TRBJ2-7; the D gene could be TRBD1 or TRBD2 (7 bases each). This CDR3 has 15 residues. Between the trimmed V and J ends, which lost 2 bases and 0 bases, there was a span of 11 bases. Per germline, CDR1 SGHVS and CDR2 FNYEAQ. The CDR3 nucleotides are TGTGCCAGCAGCTTAAGCGGGGACAGCTCCTACGAGCAGTACTTC. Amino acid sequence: CASSLSGDSSYEQYF. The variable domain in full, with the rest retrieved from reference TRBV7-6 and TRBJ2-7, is GAGVSQSPRYKVTKRGQDVALRCDPISGHVSLYWYRQALGQGPEFLTYFNYEAQQDKSGLPNDRFSAERPEGSISTLTIQRTEQRDSAMYRCASSLSGDSSYEQYFGPGTRLTVT.

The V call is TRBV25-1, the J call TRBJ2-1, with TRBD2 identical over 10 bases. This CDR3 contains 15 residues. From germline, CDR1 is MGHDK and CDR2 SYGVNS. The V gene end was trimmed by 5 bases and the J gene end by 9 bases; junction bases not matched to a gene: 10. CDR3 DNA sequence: TGTGCCAGCAGTTTCGGACTAGCGGAGGGGGGTGAGCAGTTCTTC. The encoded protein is CASSFGLAEGGEQFF.

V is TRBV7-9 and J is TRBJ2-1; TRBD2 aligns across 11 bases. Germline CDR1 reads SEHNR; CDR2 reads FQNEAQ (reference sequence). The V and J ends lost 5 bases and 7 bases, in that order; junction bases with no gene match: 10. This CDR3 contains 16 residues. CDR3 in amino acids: CASSTTGLAVSNEQFF. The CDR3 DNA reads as TGTGCCAGCAGCACCACGGGACTAGCGGTTTCAAATGAGCAGTTCTTC.

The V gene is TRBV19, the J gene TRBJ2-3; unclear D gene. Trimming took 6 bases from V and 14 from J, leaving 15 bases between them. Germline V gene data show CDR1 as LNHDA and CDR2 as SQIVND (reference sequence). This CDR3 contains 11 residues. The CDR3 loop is CASSLGINRYF. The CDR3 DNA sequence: TGTGCCAGTAGCCTGGGAATAAATCGGTATTTT.

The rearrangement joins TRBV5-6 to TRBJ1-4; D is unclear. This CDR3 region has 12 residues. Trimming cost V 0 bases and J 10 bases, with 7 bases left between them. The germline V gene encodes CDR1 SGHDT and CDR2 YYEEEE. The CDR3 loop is CASSLDVGKLFF. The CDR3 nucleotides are TGTGCCAGCAGCTTGGATGTGGGAAAACTGTTTTTT.

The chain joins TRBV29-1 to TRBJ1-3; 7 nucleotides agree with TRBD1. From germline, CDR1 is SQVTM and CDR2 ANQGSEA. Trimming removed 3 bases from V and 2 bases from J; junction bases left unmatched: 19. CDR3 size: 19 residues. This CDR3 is CSVDKKGRLRGRPGNTIYF. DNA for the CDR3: TGCAGCGTTGATAAGAAGGGTAGACTTAGGGGGCGCCCTGGAAACACCATATATTTT.

In nucleotides, the CDR3 is TGTGCCAGCAGTTACCTTACAGCGACTGAAGCTTTCTTT. The encoded protein is CASSYLTATEAFF. This chain uses TRBV27 with TRBJ1-1, with unresolved D. The CDR3 is made up of 13 amino acids. V lost 4 bases and J lost 5, with 11 bases in between. Per the germline V gene, CDR1 is MNHEY and CDR2 is SMNVEV (reference sequence).

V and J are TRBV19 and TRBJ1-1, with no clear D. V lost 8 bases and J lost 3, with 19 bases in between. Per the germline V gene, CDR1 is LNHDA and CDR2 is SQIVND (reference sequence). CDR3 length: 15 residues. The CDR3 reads CASSISSRLYTEAFF. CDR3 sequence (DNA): TGTGCCAGTTCCATTAGTAGTCGATTATACACTGAAGCTTTCTTT.

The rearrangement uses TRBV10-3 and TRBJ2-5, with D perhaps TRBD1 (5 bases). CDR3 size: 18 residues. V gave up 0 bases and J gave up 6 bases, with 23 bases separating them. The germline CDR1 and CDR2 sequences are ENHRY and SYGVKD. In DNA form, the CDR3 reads TGTGCCATCAGTGAGTCGTGGGGCCTGGTCCTATCCAGCCAGACCCAGTACTTC. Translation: CAISESWGLVLSSQTQYF.

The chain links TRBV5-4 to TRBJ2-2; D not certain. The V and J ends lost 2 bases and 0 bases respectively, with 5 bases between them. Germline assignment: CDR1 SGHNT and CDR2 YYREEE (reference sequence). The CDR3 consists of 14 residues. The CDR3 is CASSLPPNTGELFF. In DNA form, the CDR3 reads TGTGCCAGCAGCTTACCCCCGAACACCGGGGAGCTGTTTTTT.

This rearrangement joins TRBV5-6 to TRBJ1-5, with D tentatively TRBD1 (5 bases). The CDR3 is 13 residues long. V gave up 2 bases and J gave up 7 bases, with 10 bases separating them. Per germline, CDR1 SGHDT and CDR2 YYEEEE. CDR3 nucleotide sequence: TGTGCCAGCAGCTTTCGGGGACTCCAGCCCCAGCATTTT. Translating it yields CASSFRGLQPQHF.

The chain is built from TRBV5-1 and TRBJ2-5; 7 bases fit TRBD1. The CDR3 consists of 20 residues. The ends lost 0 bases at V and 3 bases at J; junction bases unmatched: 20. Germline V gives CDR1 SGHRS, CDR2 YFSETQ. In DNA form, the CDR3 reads TGCGCCAGCAGCTTGGTCATTACAGGGGTCCCAGCGGAGAAAGAAGAGACCCAGTACTTC. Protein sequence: CASSLVITGVPAEKEETQYF. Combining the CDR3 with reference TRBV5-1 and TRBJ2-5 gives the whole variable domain KAGVTQTPRYLIKTRGQQVTLSCSPISGHRSVSWYQQTPGQGLQFLFEYFSETQRNKGNFPGRFSGRQFSNSRSEMNVSTLELGDSALYLCASSLVITGVPAEKEETQYFGPGTRLLVL.

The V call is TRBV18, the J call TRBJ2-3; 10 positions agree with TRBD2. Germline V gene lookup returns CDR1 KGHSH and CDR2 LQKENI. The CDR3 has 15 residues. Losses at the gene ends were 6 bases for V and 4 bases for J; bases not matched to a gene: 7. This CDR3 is CASSPSGRVADTQYF. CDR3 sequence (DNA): TGTGCCAGCTCGCCGAGCGGGAGGGTGGCAGATACGCAGTATTTT.